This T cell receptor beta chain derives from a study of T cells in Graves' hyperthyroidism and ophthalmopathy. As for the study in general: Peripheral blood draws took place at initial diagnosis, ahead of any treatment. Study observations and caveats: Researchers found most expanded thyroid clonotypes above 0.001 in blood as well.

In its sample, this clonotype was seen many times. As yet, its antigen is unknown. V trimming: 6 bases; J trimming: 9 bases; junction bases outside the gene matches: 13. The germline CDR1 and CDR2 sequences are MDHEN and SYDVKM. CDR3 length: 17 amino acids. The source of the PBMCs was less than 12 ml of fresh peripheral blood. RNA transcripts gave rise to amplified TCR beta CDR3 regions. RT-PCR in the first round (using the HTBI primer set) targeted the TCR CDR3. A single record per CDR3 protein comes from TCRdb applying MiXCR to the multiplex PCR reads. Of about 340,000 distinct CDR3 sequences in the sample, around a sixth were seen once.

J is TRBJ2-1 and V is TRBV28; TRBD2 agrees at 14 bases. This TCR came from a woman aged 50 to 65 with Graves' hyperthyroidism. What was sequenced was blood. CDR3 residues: CASRGTGTSGGGVEQFF. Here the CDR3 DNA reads TGTGCCAGCAGGGGGACCGGGACTAGCGGGGGTGGTGTTGAGCAGTTCTTC.